A single T cell receptor beta chain is shown here with its context. Its target is not known. 5' RACE with UMI labels generated the TRB cDNA libraries. Reanalyzing the 5' RACE reads, TCRdb keeps one entry per CDR3 protein, without DNA. The table gives around 52,000 distinct CDR3 sequences; the top ten clones make up roughly a quarter of it. Germline V gives CDR1 WSHSY, CDR2 SAAADI. This CDR3 has 16 amino acids. The data are from a study of CXCR3-negative and CXCR3-positive naive CD8 T cells. Study results and limitations: After cryopreservation, expression of CXCR3 was partially reduced, and most assays were run with fresh PBMCs. Memory CD8+ T cell repertoires were far less diverse than both naive subsets.

The V gene is TRBV10-2, the J gene TRBJ2-3; TCRdb's D call of TRBD2 is untestable without DNA. The sample taken for sequencing was memory CD8+ T cells from blood. The source of this sequence is a human donor in good health. Some clones in this sample may be carry-over from other donors' samples. The CDR3 here is CASSEVAGELTDTQYF.